This passage covers 5 T cell receptor beta chains from one sample sequenced in a study. TCRdb redid the calling of the RT-PCR reads with MiXCR, one entry per CDR3 protein. The sample lists about 680,000 distinct CDR3 sequences, 12% to 15% occurring once. Material for sequencing was memory CD4+ T cells from blood. All receptors derive from a female donor in good health, serving as a healthy control.

The table lists this clonotype with a few counts. This chain joins TRBV7-8 and TRBJ2-2, with D perhaps matching TRBD1 or TRBD2 (5 bases each). Looked up from germline, CDR1 is SGHVS and CDR2 is FQNEAQ. The CDR3 consists of 15 residues. With 1 base removed from V and 5 bases from J, the gap between germline ends came to 11 bases. CDR3 amino acids: CASSLGGSQTGELFF. The CDR3 DNA reads TGTGCCAGCAGCTTAGGGGGGAGCCAGACCGGGGAGCTGTTTTTT.

V gene TRBV5-1 combines with J gene TRBJ2-7; 8 nucleotides line up with TRBD1. The germline gives CDR1 SGHRS, CDR2 YFSETQ. With 5 bases clipped from V and 4 bases from J, the junction kept 5 bases outside the gene matches. The length of the CDR3 is 13 residues. CDR3: CASSGQGVYEQYF. CDR3 bases: TGCGCCAGCAGTGGACAGGGTGTATACGAGCAGTACTTC.

The chain uses TRBV5-6 and TRBJ2-3; D gene unclear. V lost 0 bases, J lost 4 bases, and 12 bases lay in between. The germline CDR1 and CDR2 sequences are SGHDT and YYEEEE. The CDR3 extends over 15 amino acids. CDR3 residues: CASSLDSFGADTQYF. DNA for the CDR3: TGTGCCAGCAGCTTGGACAGCTTTGGTGCAGATACGCAGTATTTT.

This clonotype was seen many times. The rearrangement uses TRBV28 and TRBJ2-2; 8 bases line up with TRBD1. J was trimmed by 2 bases and V by 7 bases; bases with no gene match: 9. The CDR3 spans 16 residues. Germline CDR1 reads MDHEN; CDR2 reads SYDVKM. CDR3 sequence: CASIPGGAYNTGELFF. The CDR3 DNA follows: TGTGCCAGCATACCAGGGGGCGCATATAACACCGGGGAGCTGTTTTTT.

This clonotype has a handful of counts. The CDR3 is CASSSRGSPYNEQFF. The CDR3 nucleotides read TGTGCCAGCAGCTCCAGGGGAAGCCCCTACAATGAGCAGTTCTTC. The gene calls are TRBV7-7 and TRBJ2-1; tentative D call: TRBD1 (6 bases). The V end lost 4 bases, the J end lost 2 bases, and 12 bases lay between the germline ends. The germline gives CDR1 SSHAT, CDR2 FNYEAQ (reference sequence). This CDR3 spans 15 amino acids.